This T cell receptor beta chain was sequenced for a study of tissue T cells after allogeneic stem cell transplantation. Study-level findings and limits: Within patients, tissue anatomy strongly shaped TCR repertoire composition. In patients and mice, blood and spleen missed much of tissue repertoire.

Judged by abundance, this clone is medium-sized. The antigen remains undetermined. Gene names refer to mouse genes. The CDR3 is cut off 1 residue early in the read; its end comes from the germline J gene. The junction had 3 bases not matched to a gene; V was cut back by 5 bases and J by 4 bases. Per the germline V gene, CDR1 is LGHDT and CDR2 is YNNKQL (reference sequence). The CDR3 is made up of 14 amino acids. Here immunoSEQ multiplex PCR was the method, and the copy in TCRdb shows in-frame clones only, minus some. In the table there are roughly 2,800 clones, 35% to 55% of which are singletons. The sample's time point: mouse harvest day 14 after allogeneic transplant. Each mouse received 10^7 T-cell-depleted marrow cells plus 10^6 splenic CD5+ T cells by tail vein.

Sequenced material: gut tissue. This chain joins TRBV4 and TRBJ2-5; 10 bases match TRBD2. The origin of this receptor is a female BALB/c mouse given C57BL/6 T cells with graft-versus-host disease after an allogeneic hematopoietic cell transplant. The CDR3 bases that were read are TGTGCCAGCAGCATCGACTGGGGGGAAGACACCCAGTAC. This translates into CASSIDWGEDTQY. The whole CDR3 sequence is CASSIDWGEDTQYF.